Below are 10 T cell receptor beta chains sequenced from a single sample in a study of blood T cell repertoires in COVID-19. Sequencing was performed with immunoSEQ multiplex PCR; in TCRdb, only in-frame clones are kept and a portion is missing. The table includes over 85,000 clones, about 85% detected once. Sequencing input: peripheral blood. The origin of the receptors is a man at least 80 years old with acute or convalescent COVID-19.

The chain links TRBV7-2 to TRBJ1-5; D not resolved. The CDR3 is 13 residues long. Trimming pared 4 bases from V and 6 bases from J, leaving 10 bases between. The germline V gene encodes CDR1 SGHTA and CDR2 FQGNSA. For the CDR3, the DNA is TGTGCCAGCAGCTCCAGGTCGAGTCAGCCCCAGCATTTT. It encodes CASSSRSSQPQHF.

The V gene is TRBV29-1, the J gene TRBJ2-5; the match to TRBD1 covers 10 bases. Germline CDR1 is SQVTM and CDR2 is ANQGSEA. J gave up 4 bases and V 2 bases, and 7 bases lay outside the gene matches. This CDR3 spans 15 amino acids. Here the CDR3 reads CSVEIFGQGGETQYF. CDR3 DNA: TGCAGCGTTGAAATCTTTGGACAGGGGGGAGAGACCCAGTACTTC. Filled out from reference TRBV29-1 and TRBJ2-5, the complete variable domain reads SAVISQKPSRDICQRGTSLTIQCQVDSQVTMMFWYRQQPGQSLTLIATANQGSEATYESGFVIDKFPISRPNLTFSTLTVSNMSPEDSSIYLCSVEIFGQGGETQYFGPGTRLLVL.

The chain recombines TRBV11-2 with TRBJ1-6, with 9 bases identical to TRBD1. Losses at the gene ends were 3 bases for V and 6 bases for J; bases not matched to a gene: 0. The CDR3 totals 14 residues. The germline V gene has CDR1 SGHAT and CDR2 FQNNGV. In nucleotides, the CDR3 is TGTGCCAGCAGCTTGGGACAGGGTAATTCACCCCTCCACTTT. It translates to CASSLGQGNSPLHF.

The V call is TRBV7-9, the J call TRBJ1-1, with a tentative D call TRBD1 (5 bases). V shed 1 base and J shed 6 bases, with 15 bases lying between them. Germline lookup yields CDR1 SEHNR and CDR2 FQNEAQ (reference sequence). This CDR3 contains 15 residues. CDR3 nucleotide sequence: TGTGCCAGCAGCTTAGTGTTGTCGGGGGTCGCTGAAGCTTTCTTT. This translates into CASSLVLSGVAEAFF.

The rearrangement links TRBV6-5 to TRBJ2-7, with 11 nucleotides matching TRBD2. This CDR3 contains 13 residues. Germline CDR1 reads MNHEY; CDR2 reads SVGAGI. V lost 9 bases, J lost 5 bases, and 6 bases stayed unmatched. The CDR3 loop reads CASRLAGGDEQYF. For the CDR3, the DNA is TGTGCCAGTCGGCTAGCGGGAGGTGACGAGCAGTACTTC.

The chain combines TRBV9 with TRBJ2-4, with 11 bases lining up with TRBD1. The CDR3 loop spans 21 amino acids. V gave up 3 bases and J gave up 0 bases; unmatched junction bases: 17. CDR1 is SGDLS and CDR2 is YYNGEE in the germline V gene. CDR3 loop: CASSADPGTGGQGVAKNIQYF. The CDR3 region has the DNA TGTGCCAGCAGCGCGGACCCCGGGACAGGGGGGCAAGGGGTAGCCAAAAACATTCAGTACTTC.

This clone was seen just once. The V call is TRBV21-1, the J call TRBJ2-2; the table assigns TRBD2, which was not confirmed against the DNA. TRBV21-1 is noted as a pseudogene. This CDR3 contains 15 residues. The CDR3 loop is CASGRLAGVPGELFF. For the CDR3, the DNA is TGTGCCAGCGGTCGTTTAGCGGGAGTCCCCGGGGAGCTGTTTTTT.

The V gene is TRBV5-5, the J gene TRBJ1-2, with D possibly being TRBD1 (5 bases). The CDR3 has 12 amino acids. Germline V gene lookup returns CDR1 SGHKS and CDR2 YYEKEE (reference sequence). V was clipped by 5 bases and J by 4 bases, with 9 bases between them. Here the CDR3 reads CASRDDSYGYTF. CDR3 nucleotide sequence: TGTGCCAGCAGGGATGACAGCTATGGCTACACCTTC.

J is TRBJ2-7 and V is TRBV6-2 or TRBV6-3; 12 bases agree with TRBD2. V lost 0 bases to trimming and J lost 6 bases; unmatched junction nucleotides: 6. Germline CDR1 reads MNHEY; CDR2 reads SVGEGT. This CDR3 has 16 amino acids. CDR3 coding DNA: TGTGCCAGCAGTTACTCGAAACTAGCGGGAGGCGGCGAGCAGTACTTC. It specifies CASSYSKLAGGGEQYF.

The chain joins TRBV19 to TRBJ2-6, with TRBD1 matching 8 bases. The CDR3 spans 17 residues. The V segment lost 7 bases and the J segment 1 base; nucleotides outside the gene matches: 9. Germline V lookup: CDR1 LNHDA, CDR2 SQIVND (reference sequence). CDR3 coding DNA: TGTGCCAGTACCCCGGGACAGGCTTCGTCTGGGGCCAACGTCCTGACTTTC. It translates to CASTPGQASSGANVLTF.